These 31 T cell receptor beta chains were all obtained from the same sample, sequenced in a study of chronic HIV infection and antiretroviral therapy. MiXCR, applied by TCRdb to the 5' RACE reads, yields one record per CDR3 protein. This sample has tens of thousands of distinct CDR3 sequences; 8.2% occur once, and the top ten carry 2.9%. Sequencing used peripheral blood. These receptors were obtained from an adult who had HIV and had not received antiretroviral therapy, or was an uninfected healthy control (not recorded which).

This rearrangement joins TRBV10-3 to TRBJ1-1; D not certain. V lost 0 bases and J lost 8, with 13 bases in between. The CDR3 extends over 14 amino acids. CDR1 is ENHRY and CDR2 is SYGVKD in the germline V gene. CDR3 nucleotide sequence: TGTGCCATCAGTGAGTCGTACGAGGGTAGCGAAGCTTTCTTT. Translation: CAISESYEGSEAFF.

This clonotype was detected only a few times. V and J are TRBV3-1 and TRBJ2-5; 10 bases are shared with TRBD2. V was pared by 0 bases and J by 3 bases, with 4 bases of the junction left unmatched. Germline values: CDR1 LGHDT, CDR2 YNNKEL (reference sequence). The CDR3 is 16 residues long. This CDR3 is CASSQDILAGEETQYF. The CDR3 nucleotides are TGTGCCAGCAGCCAAGATATCCTAGCGGGAGAAGAGACCCAGTACTTC.

There are many counts of this clonotype. The rearrangement uses TRBV3-1 and TRBJ1-1; unclear D gene. Germline CDR1 and CDR2: LGHDT and YNNKEL (reference sequence). Trimming left V 0 bases short and J 11 bases short, with 7 bases between. The CDR3 runs to 11 residues. CDR3 sequence (DNA): TGTGCCAGCAGCCAAGATATTATTGCTTTCTTT. The encoded protein is CASSQDIIAFF.

This chain connects TRBV3-1 to TRBJ1-2, with D possibly matching TRBD1 (6 bases). There are 13 residues in the CDR3. V was cut by 6 bases and J by 2 bases, with 10 bases left in between. The germline V gene has CDR1 LGHDT and CDR2 YNNKEL (reference sequence). This CDR3 reads CASSFGQNYGYTF. The CDR3 DNA is TGTGCCAGCAGTTTTGGACAGAACTATGGCTACACCTTC. Looking up the rest from reference TRBV3-1 and TRBJ1-2 gives the full variable domain: DTAVSQTPKYLVTQMGNDKSIKCEQNLGHDTMYWYKQDSKKFLKIMFSYNNKELIINETVPNRFSPKSPDKAHLNLHINSLELGDSAVYFCASSFGQNYGYTFGSGTRLTVV.

This clonotype was seen at least ten times. The chain combines TRBV7-9 with TRBJ1-6; D uncertain. The V end was cut by 3 bases, the J end by 9 bases, with 12 bases between. There are 14 residues in the CDR3. CDR1 is SEHNR, CDR2 FQNEAQ, per germline (reference sequence). The CDR3 sequence is CASSFHLSSSPLHF. The CDR3 DNA is TGTGCCAGCAGCTTCCACCTTTCTAGTTCACCCCTCCACTTT.

This sequence joins TRBV5-1 and TRBJ2-7; possible D gene TRBD1, 6 bases. Germline V CDR1 and CDR2: SGHRS, YFSETQ. This CDR3 spans 13 amino acids. V was cut by 3 bases and J by 3 bases, with 10 bases left in between. Written as DNA, the CDR3 is TGCGCCAGCAGCTGGACAGACCTCTACGAGCAGTACTTC. Translated, it gives CASSWTDLYEQYF. The entire variable domain, with the rest obtained from reference TRBV5-1 and TRBJ2-7, is as follows: KAGVTQTPRYLIKTRGQQVTLSCSPISGHRSVSWYQQTPGQGLQFLFEYFSETQRNKGNFPGRFSGRQFSNSRSEMNVSTLELGDSALYLCASSWTDLYEQYFGPGTRLTVT.

The CDR3 reads CSVEGTGGGDEQYF. Written as DNA, the CDR3 is TGCAGCGTTGAAGGGACAGGGGGCGGCGACGAGCAGTACTTC. The V gene is TRBV29-1, the J gene TRBJ2-7, with TRBD1 matching 11 bases. This CDR3 comprises 14 residues. V was pared by 1 base and J by 5 bases, with 4 bases of the junction left unmatched. CDR1 SQVTM and CDR2 ANQGSEA come from the germline V gene.

The J gene is TRBJ1-2, the V gene TRBV27, with D perhaps matching TRBD1 (5 bases). The CDR3 loop spans 15 amino acids. V gave up 5 bases and J gave up 4 bases, with 17 bases separating them. Germline CDR1 and CDR2: MNHEY and SMNVEV (reference sequence). The CDR3 nucleotides are TGTGCCAGCAGTCCCCAATTAAGGCAGGGCTATGGCTACACCTTC. This gives the protein CASSPQLRQGYGYTF.

This clonotype was recorded at least ten times. CDR3 sequence: CSVEYGDNEQFF. CDR3 coding DNA: TGCAGCGTTGAGTACGGAGACAATGAGCAGTTCTTC. This chain links TRBV29-1 with TRBJ2-1; D is unresolved. Germline CDR1 SQVTM, CDR2 ANQGSEA. The CDR3 sequence is 12 residues long. Trimming cost V 3 bases and J 5 bases, with 8 bases left between them.

The table lists this clonotype with many counts. The chain is built from TRBV29-1 and TRBJ2-1; D is ambiguous. The germline gives CDR1 SQVTM, CDR2 ANQGSEA. This CDR3 has 15 residues. V was cut by 1 base and J by 4 bases, with 14 bases left in between. DNA for the CDR3: TGCAGCGTTGAAGGGCAAGTCGGTCATTACAATGAGCAGTTCTTC. Translating it yields CSVEGQVGHYNEQFF.

The chain couples TRBV29-1 to TRBJ2-1; D not certain. V dropped 1 base and J dropped 9 bases, with 4 bases sitting between them. The CDR3 spans 10 residues. Germline assignment: CDR1 SQVTM and CDR2 ANQGSEA. The CDR3 DNA follows: TGCAGCGTTGAAGTTACTGAGCAGTTCTTC. Translating it yields CSVEVTEQFF.

The table lists this clonotype with many counts. The V and J genes are TRBV28 and TRBJ2-7; D is ambiguous. Trimming removed 6 bases from V and 6 bases from J, with 18 bases in between. Germline-derived CDR1 and CDR2 are MDHEN and SYDVKM. The CDR3 extends over 14 amino acids. DNA of the CDR3: TGTGCCAGCAGCCTCCGGGCCCTCAACGGCGAGCAGTACTTC. It is translated as CASSLRALNGEQYF.

This clonotype was observed at least ten times. The chain is built from TRBV10-3 and TRBJ2-7; a possible D gene is TRBD2 (6 bases). The CDR3 runs 15 residues. Germline V gene lookup returns CDR1 ENHRY and CDR2 SYGVKD. With 0 bases removed from V and 3 bases from J, the gap between germline ends came to 12 bases. The CDR3 DNA is TGTGCCATCAGTGAGTCCGGAGGGTCCTTCTACGAGCAGTACTTC. It yields the protein CAISESGGSFYEQYF.

The rearrangement links TRBV6-2 or TRBV6-3 to TRBJ2-1; D not resolved. This CDR3 is 12 amino acids long. In germline, CDR1 is MNHEY, CDR2 SVGEGT. Trimming took 2 bases from V and 10 from J, leaving 9 bases between them. The CDR3 region has the DNA TGTGCCAGCAGTTACGGGCCCTACGAGCAGTTCTTC. Translation: CASSYGPYEQFF.

This clonotype was seen only a few times. The CDR3 region is CSGRNADTQYF. For the CDR3, the DNA is TGCAGCGGGAGGAACGCAGATACGCAGTATTTT. J is TRBJ2-3 and V is TRBV29-1; D might be TRBD2 (5 bases). V shed 7 bases and J shed 4 bases, with 9 bases lying between them. CDR1 and CDR2 from the germline V gene are SQVTM and ANQGSEA. The length of the CDR3 is 11 residues.

In this sample, this clonotype turned up many times. The chain employs TRBV28 and TRBJ2-4; possibly TRBD1 for D (6 bases). Germline CDR1 reads MDHEN; CDR2 reads SYDVKM. The CDR3 spans 12 residues. V gave up 2 bases and J gave up 15 bases, with 14 bases separating them. The CDR3 sequence: CASSLPNRERYF. In nucleotides, the CDR3 is TGTGCCAGCAGTTTACCCAACAGGGAGAGGTACTTC.

The chain links TRBV28 to TRBJ1-1, with a weak D call TRBD1 (6 bases). The CDR3 runs to 14 residues. V dropped 7 bases and J dropped 8 bases, with 20 bases sitting between them. CDR1 is MDHEN, CDR2 SYDVKM, per germline. CDR3 DNA sequence: TGTGCCAGCATGGGATTCGGGACAACCGAGGAAGCTTTCTTT. Amino acid sequence: CASMGFGTTEEAFF.

This clonotype was found many times. This rearrangement joins TRBV5-1 to TRBJ1-2; no clear D. This CDR3 is 13 amino acids long. Germline values: CDR1 SGHRS, CDR2 YFSETQ. Trimming shortened V by 1 base and J by 8 bases, and 12 bases separated the two germline ends. In nucleotides, the CDR3 is TGCGCCAGCAGCTTGCAGGAGGGCGAAGGCTACACCTTC. Translated: CASSLQEGEGYTF.

The chain joins TRBV5-1 to TRBJ2-3; D possibly uses TRBD1 or TRBD2 (5 bases each). V lost 7 bases to trimming and J lost 1 base, with 13 bases between them. CDR1 is SGHRS and CDR2 is YFSETQ in the germline V gene. The CDR3 consists of 14 residues. CDR3 sequence: CASGVGTGTDTQYF. CDR3 bases: TGCGCCAGCGGCGTGGGGACCGGCACAGATACGCAGTATTTT.

This clonotype was picked up many times. The chain couples TRBV6-5 to TRBJ2-3; perhaps TRBD1 as D (6 bases). Deletions cut 6 bases from V and 6 bases from J, with 16 bases between. The CDR3 has 14 residues. The germline gives CDR1 MNHEY, CDR2 SVGAGI. CDR3 loop: CASSRMGARDTQYF. The CDR3 nucleotides are TGTGCCAGCAGCCGCATGGGGGCCAGGGATACGCAGTATTTT.

This clonotype was recorded a few times. The rearrangement uses TRBV2 and TRBJ1-1, with D uncertain. Trimming took off 8 bases at V and 6 bases at J, with 7 bases between the two ends. Germline-derived CDR1 and CDR2 are SNHLY and FYNNEI. The CDR3 consists of 10 residues. CDR3 nucleotide sequence: TGTGCCAGCGGCCCGCCTGAAGCTTTCTTT. It specifies CASGPPEAFF.

As to this clonotype: This clone may be a read error of a much larger clone one base away. The rearrangement links TRBV28 to TRBJ2-7; 8 positions agree with TRBD2. Germline V CDR1 and CDR2: MDHEN, SYDVKM. J was trimmed by 13 bases and V by 7 bases; bases with no gene match: 9. This CDR3 is 11 amino acids long. The CDR3 sequence: CASTRSGSKYF. CDR3 nucleotide sequence: TGTGCCAGCACCCGGAGCGGGAGCAAATACTTC. Full variable domain (remainder filled in from reference TRBV28 and TRBJ2-7): DVKVTQSSRYLVKRTGEKVFLECVQDMDHENMFWYRQDPGLGLRLIYFSYDVKMKEKGDIPEGYSVSREKKERFSLILESASTNQTSMYLCASTRSGSKYFGPGTRLTVT.

This clonotype has a count of ten or more. The chain recombines TRBV9 with TRBJ2-2; D remains unclear. Germline assignment: CDR1 SGDLS and CDR2 YYNGEE. This CDR3 has 15 residues. The V end was cut by 1 base, the J end by 1 base, with 8 bases between. The CDR3 DNA follows: TGTGCCAGCAGCGTACATCCTCAGAACACCGGGGAGCTGTTTTTT. Encoded protein: CASSVHPQNTGELFF.

This clonotype has a handful of counts. The chain recombines TRBV29-1 with TRBJ2-3; D ambiguous. The CDR3 is 12 residues long. Germline V gene lookup returns CDR1 SQVTM and CDR2 ANQGSEA. V lost 7 bases and J 2 bases, leaving 10 bases between the germline ends. CDR3 sequence reads: CSAWTHTDTQYF. CDR3 DNA: TGCAGCGCCTGGACCCACACAGATACGCAGTATTTT.

This clonotype has only a few counts. The rearrangement links TRBV24-1 to TRBJ2-1; TRBD2 matches 10 bases. The CDR3 has 17 amino acids. The V gene's germline CDR1 is KGHDR and CDR2 SFDVKD. V lost 2 bases, J lost 9 bases, and 12 bases stayed unmatched. CDR3 region: CATSDSMSGRAGSEQFF. Written as DNA, the CDR3 is TGTGCCACCAGTGATTCTATGAGCGGGAGGGCCGGCAGTGAGCAGTTCTTC.

This clonotype was detected only a few times. This sequence joins TRBV28 and TRBJ1-5, with a tentative D call TRBD1 (5 bases). The CDR3 spans 10 residues. V lost 11 bases and J 7 bases, leaving 9 bases between the germline ends. The germline gives CDR1 MDHEN, CDR2 SYDVKM. CDR3 in amino acids: CAGGGQPQHF. Here the CDR3 DNA reads TGTGCCGGCGGGGGACAGCCCCAGCATTTT.

The chain combines TRBV2 with TRBJ1-1; D is unclear. The germline V gene encodes CDR1 SNHLY and CDR2 FYNNEI. The CDR3 sequence is 13 residues long. Trimming removed 4 bases from V and 0 bases from J, with 6 bases in between. In nucleotides, the CDR3 is TGTGCCAGCAGTGCAGAGGTGAACACTGAAGCTTTCTTT. This sequence encodes CASSAEVNTEAFF.

This clonotype was detected many times. The chain recombines TRBV2 with TRBJ2-4, with 11 bases aligning to TRBD1. CDR1 SNHLY and CDR2 FYNNEI come from the germline V gene. J gave up 7 bases and V 6 bases, and 5 bases lay outside the gene matches. The CDR3 has 14 residues. Written as DNA, the CDR3 is TGTGCCAGCAGGCCGGGACAGGGGGTGAACATTCAGTACTTC. Its protein product is CASRPGQGVNIQYF.

This chain links TRBV12-3 or TRBV12-4 with TRBJ2-5; a weak D match, TRBD2 (6 bases). This CDR3 comprises 14 residues. V dropped 5 bases and J dropped 4 bases, with 14 bases sitting between them. The CDR3 spells CASSLRTIGETQYF. Here the CDR3 DNA reads TGTGCCAGCAGTCTCAGGACTATCGGAGAGACCCAGTACTTC.

This chain joins TRBV5-5 and TRBJ2-2; tentatively, D is TRBD2 (6 bases). This CDR3 contains 18 residues. Germline CDR1 reads SGHKS; CDR2 reads YYEKEE (reference sequence). With 0 bases removed from V and 7 bases from J, the gap between germline ends came to 22 bases. For the CDR3, the DNA is TGTGCCAGCAGCTTGGAAGCTAGCGCCCCAGTGGGGGGCGGGGAGCTGTTTTTT. This encodes CASSLEASAPVGGGELFF.

This clonotype was observed a single time. One end of the junction varies from germline; a read error may be responsible. CDR3 sequence reads: CASSRHSPNTETFF. The CDR3 coding sequence is TGTGCCAGCAGCCGCCACTCACCGAACACTGAAACTTTCTTT. The chain couples TRBV3-1 to TRBJ1-1; D is uncertain. CDR3 length equals 14 residues. Looked up from germline, CDR1 is LGHDT and CDR2 is YNNKEL (reference sequence). Based on the CDR3 plus reference TRBV3-1 and TRBJ1-1, the full variable domain is DTAVSQTPKYLVTQMGNDKSIKCEQNLGHDTMYWYKQDSKKFLKIMFSYNNKELIINETVPNRFSPKSPDKAHLNLHINSLELGDSAVYFCASSRHSPNTETFFGQGTRLTVV.